The rows below give T cell receptor beta chains drawn from one sample of a study of regulatory T cells in long-lasting Graves disease. TCRdb called the multiplex PCR reads again in MiXCR, with one record for every CDR3 protein. The sample consists of 450,000 to 700,000 distinct CDR3 sequences, 13% of them appearing once. A further study also used this sample, focusing on T cells in Graves' hyperthyroidism and ophthalmopathy.

The sequenced sample was peripheral blood mononuclear cells (PBMCs), obtained at new diagnosis, from a patient treated with antithyroid drugs. The receptors were gathered from a man aged 30 to 45 with Graves disease. Both conserved end residues are part of each CDR3. The D gene is left open where the match is weak. Rows give clone size only sometimes, using once, few, many, or a class for an expanded clone.

v_gene	abundance	d_gene	j_gene	CDR3aa	CDR3nt
TRBV27	few	NA	TRBJ1-5	CASSSPRRNQPQHF	TGTGCCAGCAGTAGCCCCCGGCGGAATCAGCCCCAGCATTTT
TRBV7-9	many	NA	TRBJ1-1	CASSGHTGNTEAFF	TGTGCCAGCAGCGGACATACAGGGAACACTGAAGCTTTCTTT
TRBV20-1	many	NA	TRBJ1-1	CSAPPPGPTRNTEAFF	TGCAGTGCTCCACCCCCGGGACCCACAAGGAACACTGAAGCTTTCTTT
TRBV27	many	NA	TRBJ2-7	CASSSTVQSYEQYF	TGTGCCAGCAGTTCGACAGTACAATCCTACGAGCAGTACTTC
TRBV5-4	few	NA	TRBJ2-7	CASSLEVVYEQYF	TGTGCCAGCAGCTTGGAGGTAGTCTACGAGCAGTACTTC
TRBV30	NA	NA	TRBJ2-7	CAWSATGAPEQYF	TGTGCCTGGAGTGCGACCGGGGCCCCCGAGCAGTACTTC
TRBV10-1	NA	NA	TRBJ2-7	CASSNSLPPYEQYF	TGCGCCAGCAGTAACAGTCTCCCCCCCTACGAGCAGTACTTC
TRBV5-8	many	TRBD1	TRBJ2-7	CASSLERGLREQYF	TGTGCCAGCAGCTTGGAAAGGGGGCTCCGCGAGCAGTACTTC
TRBV18	many	NA	TRBJ1-1	CASSPHAQGNTEAFF	TGTGCCAGCTCACCGCACGCGCAGGGAAACACTGAAGCTTTCTTT
TRBV7-2	NA	NA	TRBJ1-3	CASSLWSATGGLGNTIYF	TGTGCCAGCAGCTTATGGTCGGCCACTGGGGGATTAGGAAACACCATATATTTT
TRBV18	NA	NA	TRBJ2-1	CASSPRQGAPSSYNEQFF	TGTGCCAGCTCACCACGTCAAGGGGCCCCGAGCTCCTACAATGAGCAGTTCTTC
TRBV29-1	NA	TRBD1	TRBJ1-5	CSGGQGGNQPQHF	TGCAGCGGGGGACAGGGCGGCAATCAGCCCCAGCATTTT